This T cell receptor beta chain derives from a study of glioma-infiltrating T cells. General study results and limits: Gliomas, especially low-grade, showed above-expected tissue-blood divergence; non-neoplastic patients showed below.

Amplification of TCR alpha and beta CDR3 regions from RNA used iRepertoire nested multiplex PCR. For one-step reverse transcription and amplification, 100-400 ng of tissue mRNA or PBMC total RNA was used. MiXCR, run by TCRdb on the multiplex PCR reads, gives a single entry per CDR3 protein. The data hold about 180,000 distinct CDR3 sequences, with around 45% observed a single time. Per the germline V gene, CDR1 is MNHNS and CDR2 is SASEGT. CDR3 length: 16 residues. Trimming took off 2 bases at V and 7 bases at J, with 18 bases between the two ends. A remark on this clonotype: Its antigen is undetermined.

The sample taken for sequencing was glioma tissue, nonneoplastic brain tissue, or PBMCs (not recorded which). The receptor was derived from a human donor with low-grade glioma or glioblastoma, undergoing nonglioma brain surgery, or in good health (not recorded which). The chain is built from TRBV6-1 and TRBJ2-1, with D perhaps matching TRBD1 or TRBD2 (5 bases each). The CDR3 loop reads CASSEHRLLSVNEQFF. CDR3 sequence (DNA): TGTGCCAGCAGTGAACACAGGCTACTTAGCGTGAATGAGCAGTTCTTC.